This T cell receptor (beta chain) was sequenced for a study of identical twins. General study findings and limits: The study reached conclusions through statistical analysis that was cross-sectional, not following the same donors. Invariant MAIT and iNKT cells may have partly biased zero-insertion analyses. Abundant beta clonotypes from cord blood bore fewer insertions; memory repertoires lacked this pattern. Modelling underestimated the level of out-of-frame TCR alpha sharing observed in monozygotic twins.

TCRdb recomputed calls from the 5' RACE reads with MiXCR, one row per CDR3 protein. This sample has some 710,000 distinct CDR3 sequences; around 6.1% occur once, and the top ten carry 1.5% to 2%. This clonotype was detected ten times or more. Its antigen remains unidentified. Germline CDR1 SGHRS, CDR2 YFSETQ. The length of the CDR3 is 14 residues. The V and J ends lost 4 bases and 2 bases respectively, with 12 bases between them. What was sequenced was naive T cells sorted from blood. The receptor comes from a man aged 18 to 30 in good health. V gene TRBV5-1 combines with J gene TRBJ1-1; D is perhaps TRBD1 (5 bases). The CDR3 region has the DNA TGCGCCAGCAGCATTGGGGACCTAAACACTGAAGCTTTCTTT. Translating it yields CASSIGDLNTEAFF.